This T cell receptor (beta chain) is drawn from a study of response to subunit inactivated influenza vaccine. TCRdb itself ran the RT-PCR reads through MiXCR, one entry per CDR3 protein. Among roughly 460,000 distinct CDR3 sequences listed, approximately 11% were seen once. Of note for this clonotype: At one end the junction does not follow the germline gene, possibly because of a read error.

Germline lookup yields CDR1 DFQATT and CDR2 SNEGSKA (reference sequence). This CDR3 is 15 amino acids long. The starting material was PBMCs from blood, obtained about 6 weeks after vaccination. The TCR sequence derives from a man aged 50 or older who received an inactivated influenza vaccine. The chain is built from TRBV20-1 and TRBJ1-6, with D possibly TRBD1 on 5 matching bases. For the CDR3, the DNA is TGCAGTGCTAGAGTTCTGGGAGGGGCAAATTCTCCCCTCCACTTT. It is translated as CSARVLGGANSPLHF.